This passage covers 26 T cell receptor beta chains from one sample sequenced in a study of cytomegalovirus exposure and HLA in healthy donors. The PCR employed 60 Vbeta primers together with 13 Jbeta primers. Measured with immunoSEQ multiplex PCR; TCRdb has only the in-frame clones, and not every one. This table holds about 130,000 clones, roughly 82% found once. Sequenced: PBMCs. These receptors all come from a woman aged 18-29 years in good health and CMV-seropositive.

The J gene is TRBJ2-3, the V gene TRBV19; 7 bases match TRBD2. Germline assignment: CDR1 LNHDA and CDR2 SQIVND (reference sequence). V was pared by 3 bases and J by 8 bases, with 8 bases of the junction left unmatched. The length of the CDR3 is 14 residues. The DNA for the CDR3 is TGTGCCAGTAGTATGCTAGCGGATTACGCTACGCAGTATTTT. It codes for CASSMLADYATQYF.

J is TRBJ2-2 and V is TRBV7-3, with TRBD1 matching over 8 bases. V was pared by 5 bases and J by 3 bases, with 8 bases of the junction left unmatched. The CDR3 has 16 amino acids. Germline lookup yields CDR1 SGHTA and CDR2 FQGTGA. For the CDR3, the DNA is TGTGCCAGCAGCCCATTGACAGGGGCCGACACCGGGGAGCTGTTTTTT. Encoded protein: CASSPLTGADTGELFF.

The chain recombines TRBV18 with TRBJ1-4; 10 bases align to TRBD1. V lost 5 bases, J lost 8 bases, and 5 bases stayed unmatched. Per the germline V gene, CDR1 is KGHSH and CDR2 is LQKENI. The CDR3 sequence is 14 residues long. CDR3 nucleotide sequence: TGTGCCAGCTCAACCGGGACAGGGGAAGAAAAACTGTTTTTT. Its protein product is CASSTGTGEEKLFF.

This clone showed up just once. The rearrangement joins TRBV18 to TRBJ1-2; 11 bases fit TRBD1. CDR1 is KGHSH, CDR2 LQKENI, per germline. CDR3 size: 17 residues. J lost 8 bases, V lost 1 base, and 12 bases had no gene match. Here the CDR3 DNA reads TGTGCCAGCTCACCACTAGTCCCCCGGACAGGGGGCGCGGGCTACACCTTC. This gives the protein CASSPLVPRTGGAGYTF.

This clone was found a few times. V gene TRBV27 combines with J gene TRBJ2-5; TRBD2 matches at 11 bases. The germline V gene encodes CDR1 MNHEY and CDR2 SMNVEV (reference sequence). The junction had 7 bases not matched to a gene; V was cut back by 6 bases and J by 4 bases. The CDR3 extends over 15 amino acids. Here the CDR3 DNA reads TGTGCCAGCAGATTTAGCGGGGGGGAAACAGAGACCCAGTACTTC. This codes for CASRFSGGETETQYF.

The J gene is TRBJ1-2, the V gene TRBV28, with TRBD1 matching 8 bases. The trim removed 7 bases at V and 4 bases at J, leaving 8 bases unmatched. CDR3 length: 14 amino acids. Germline assignment: CDR1 MDHEN and CDR2 SYDVKM. The CDR3 is CASIGTGGSYGYTF. The CDR3 DNA follows: TGTGCCAGCATTGGGACAGGAGGGAGCTATGGCTACACCTTC.

The V call is TRBV2, the J call TRBJ2-5, with D possibly matching TRBD1 (5 bases). The CDR3 is 12 residues long. V was cut by 6 bases and J by 0 bases, with 5 bases left in between. CDR1 is SNHLY, CDR2 FYNNEI, per germline. The CDR3 DNA reads TGTGCCAGCAGGGACAACCAAGAGACCCAGTACTTC. Translating gives CASRDNQETQYF.

CDR3 coding DNA: TGTGCCACCAACGACAGGGGGAATGAAAAACTGTTTTTT. Its translation is CATNDRGNEKLFF. This chain uses TRBV15 with TRBJ1-4; 9 nucleotides match TRBD1. Germline CDR1 LNHNV, CDR2 YYDKDF (reference sequence). CDR3 length: 13 amino acids. Unmatched junction bases numbered 2, after V lost 7 bases and J lost 5 bases.

The chain recombines TRBV27 with TRBJ2-2, with D possibly TRBD1 on 6 matching bases. This CDR3 spans 15 amino acids. Trimming shortened V by 4 bases and J by 1 base, and 10 bases separated the two germline ends. Germline lookup yields CDR1 MNHEY and CDR2 SMNVEV (reference sequence). The CDR3 DNA is TGTGCCAGCAGTTCCGGACAGAGGAACACCGGGGAGCTGTTTTTT. It translates to CASSSGQRNTGELFF.

CDR3 sequence reads: CASSQEWDNVRTF. Written as DNA, the CDR3 is TGCGCCAGCAGCCAAGAATGGGACAATGTAAGAACCTTC. The chain uses TRBV4-1 and TRBJ1-2, with D tentatively TRBD1 (6 bases). Per germline, CDR1 MGHRA and CDR2 YSYEKL. Trimming took 0 bases from V and 14 from J, leaving 16 bases between them. This CDR3 is built from 13 residues.

The J gene is TRBJ2-7, the V gene TRBV5-1; D remains ambiguous. The germline gives CDR1 SGHRS, CDR2 YFSETQ. Trimming removed 4 bases at V and 4 bases at J, with 15 bases between. This CDR3 region has 14 residues. DNA of the CDR3: TGCGCCAGCAGCCCAGAGCGACTCCATTACGAGCAGTACTTC. It yields the protein CASSPERLHYEQYF.

A word on this clone: At one boundary the junction diverges from the germline segment, which might be a read error. The chain has TRBV7-9 and TRBJ1-2; D call uncertain. The CDR3 runs to 13 residues. CDR1 is SEHNR and CDR2 is FQNEAQ in the germline V gene (reference sequence). The CDR3 protein is CSSSFGQTYGYTF. Here the CDR3 DNA reads TGTTCCAGCAGCTTTGGGCAGACCTATGGCTACACCTTC.

This clone was seen once. V is TRBV6-5 and J is TRBJ1-1; TRBD1 agrees at 10 bases. V trimming: 4 bases; J trimming: 5 bases; junction bases outside the gene matches: 4. The length of the CDR3 is 14 residues. Germline CDR1 and CDR2: MNHEY and SVGAGI. Here the CDR3 reads CASSSGTGETEAFF. Here the CDR3 DNA reads TGTGCCAGCAGTTCCGGGACAGGGGAAACTGAAGCTTTCTTT.

For this clone: Other nucleotide sequences from this sample produce the same CDR3. This chain connects TRBV11-2 to TRBJ2-3; 12 bases align to TRBD2. The CDR3 contains 13 residues. Germline trimming cut 6 bases from V and 14 bases from J; bases unmatched to any gene: 9. Looked up from germline, CDR1 is SGHAT and CDR2 is FQNNGV. In DNA form, the CDR3 reads TGTGCCAGCAGTTATCGACTAGCGGGGGATCCGTATTTT. As protein: CASSYRLAGDPYF.

The chain links TRBV7-2 to TRBJ2-7; 11 positions match TRBD2. Trimming at V came to 7 bases and at J to 7 bases, leaving 12 bases not matched to a gene. The germline V gene encodes CDR1 SGHTA and CDR2 FQGNSA. The CDR3 is made up of 15 amino acids. The DNA of the CDR3 is TGTGCCAGCACCTTCGGCTTAGCGGGGGGGCTAGAGCAGTACTTC. This encodes CASTFGLAGGLEQYF.

The chain recombines TRBV4-2 with TRBJ2-2; TRBD2 aligns across 12 bases. V lost 2 bases and J lost 5; bases outside the gene matches: 12. CDR1 LGHNA and CDR2 YNFKEQ come from the germline V gene. The CDR3 is made up of 19 amino acids. The CDR3 DNA follows: TGTGCCAGCAGCCAAATAGGCGCACTAGCGGGGGGAGGAACCGGGGAGCTGTTTTTT. This gives the protein CASSQIGALAGGGTGELFF.

This clone was recorded only once. The chain uses TRBV28 and TRBJ1-2; D possibly corresponds to TRBD1 (5 bases). The germline V gene encodes CDR1 MDHEN and CDR2 SYDVKM. This CDR3 is built from 13 residues. With 10 bases removed from V and 4 bases from J, the gap between germline ends came to 16 bases. The CDR3, as DNA: TGTGCCACCCAGGTCGGACAAGGCTATGGCTACACCTTC. Amino acids: CATQVGQGYGYTF.

V usage is TRBV2 and J usage is TRBJ1-6, with unresolved D. V was pared by 5 bases and J by 0 bases, with 8 bases between. Germline CDR1 and CDR2: SNHLY and FYNNEI. The CDR3 is made up of 15 amino acids. CDR3 region: CASSPGVSYNSPLHF. The CDR3 DNA reads as TGTGCCAGCAGTCCCGGAGTCTCCTATAATTCACCCCTCCACTTT.

This clone was counted only a few times. The chain couples TRBV10-3 to TRBJ1-6; TRBD1 is a possible D gene (6 bases). Trimming left V 0 bases short and J 10 bases short, with 13 bases between. The CDR3 spans 15 residues. Germline values: CDR1 ENHRY, CDR2 SYGVKD. CDR3 DNA sequence: TGTGCCATCAGTGAGTCGGGGAACAGGGAATCACCCCTCCACTTT. Translating it yields CAISESGNRESPLHF.

The rearrangement links TRBV5-1 to TRBJ2-5; TRBD2 matches at 7 bases. V shed 1 base and J 2 bases; nucleotides not matched to a gene: 14. Germline values: CDR1 SGHRS, CDR2 YFSETQ. The CDR3 consists of 18 residues. CDR3 region: CASSLYEAGLAVQETQYF. The CDR3 region has the DNA TGCGCCAGCAGCTTGTATGAGGCAGGGCTAGCGGTACAAGAGACCCAGTACTTC.

The V and J genes are TRBV6-4 and TRBJ2-1; 8 nucleotides agree with TRBD2. With 5 bases clipped from V and 3 bases from J, the junction kept 3 bases outside the gene matches. The V gene's germline CDR1 is MRHNA and CDR2 SNTAGT. The CDR3 contains 14 residues. This chain's CDR3 is CASSRGGDYNEQFF. CDR3 nucleotides: TGTGCCAGCAGTCGGGGGGGGGACTACAATGAGCAGTTCTTC.

The rearrangement links TRBV11-2 to TRBJ2-2; 8 bases align to TRBD2. V trimming: 5 bases; J trimming: 3 bases; junction bases outside the gene matches: 5. Germline V gene sequence: CDR1 SGHAT, CDR2 FQNNGV. This CDR3 comprises 15 residues. CDR3 protein: CASSQPGGDTGELFF. The CDR3 coding sequence is TGTGCCAGCAGCCAACCGGGGGGGGACACCGGGGAGCTGTTTTTT. Based on the CDR3 plus reference TRBV11-2 and TRBJ2-2, the full variable domain is EAGVAQSPRYKIIEKRQSVAFWCNPISGHATLYWYQQILGQGPKLLIQFQNNGVVDDSQLPKDRFSAERLKGVDSTLKIQPAKLEDSAVYLCASSQPGGDTGELFFGEGSRLTVL.

This clone was seen just once. This chain joins TRBV10-1 and TRBJ2-7, with 8 bases that match TRBD2. The V gene end was trimmed by 6 bases and the J gene end by 2 bases; junction bases not matched to a gene: 6. The length of the CDR3 is 14 residues. Looked up from germline, CDR1 is WNHNN and CDR2 is SYGVQD (reference sequence). CDR3 coding DNA: TGCGCCAGCAGCCAAGCGGGGGAACCCTACGAGCAGTACTTC. This codes for CASSQAGEPYEQYF.

The rearrangement links TRBV2 to TRBJ2-5, with 7 bases that match TRBD1. The CDR3 is 13 residues long. V lost 8 bases and J lost 2; bases outside the gene matches: 5. Germline loops: CDR1 SNHLY, CDR2 FYNNEI. The CDR3 DNA reads as TGTGCCAGCCAGGGGGTAGCGCAAGAGACCCAGTACTTC. It translates to CASQGVAQETQYF.

This chain joins TRBV25-1 and TRBJ2-1; 14 bases fit TRBD2. Unmatched junction bases numbered 12, after V lost 3 bases and J lost 8 bases. CDR1 is MGHDK, CDR2 SYGVNS, per germline. This CDR3 is 18 amino acids long. The DNA for the CDR3 is TGTGCCAGCAGTGAGCCGACTAGCGGGGGGGCGGGAGGTGATGAGCAGTTCTTC. It yields the protein CASSEPTSGGAGGDEQFF.

A single count supports this clone. The V and J genes are TRBV2 and TRBJ2-2; perhaps TRBD1 as D (6 bases). The CDR3 has 13 amino acids. The V gene's germline CDR1 is SNHLY and CDR2 FYNNEI. V was shortened by 9 bases and J by 2 bases, with 10 bases between the two germline ends. The CDR3 protein is CASKDSNTGELFF. The CDR3 nucleotides read TGTGCCAGTAAGGACAGTAACACCGGGGAGCTGTTTTTT. The full variable domain, its missing parts supplied by reference TRBV2 and TRBJ2-2, is EPEVTQTPSHQVTQMGQEVILRCVPISNHLYFYWYRQILGQKVEFLVSFYNNEISEKSEIFDDQFSVERPDGSNFTLKIRSTKLEDSAMYFCASKDSNTGELFFGEGSRLTVL.